The TCR beta chain described here comes from a study of OX40 agonist ivuxolimab in advanced cancers. Study-wide context: The costimulatory receptor OX40 (CD134) was targeted by ivuxolimab, a fully human IgG2 agonistic monoclonal antibody. Partial responses occurred in three dose-escalation patients, of whom one had hepatocellular carcinoma and two had cutaneous melanoma. A male proportion of nearly 85% and a mean age of roughly 58 years, ranging from roughly 20 to 80, were recorded for the dose-escalation cohort. Intravenous ivuxolimab was administered to patients every 2 weeks at six dose levels: 0.01, 0.1, 0.3, 1.5, 3 and 10 mg/kg. The paper reports the monotherapy dose-escalation portion (N of about 51 patients) of the phase I ivuxolimab trial. Of the approximately 54 dose-escalation patients, hepatocellular carcinoma was present in around 20, melanoma in about 15, renal cell carcinoma in 9 and head and neck cancer in 9. The purpose of peripheral TCRbeta sequencing was to test whether ivuxolimab changed TCR sequence diversity and led to clonal T-cell expansion. Patients were allowed to have had prior anti-PD-1, anti-PD-L1 or anti-CTLA-4 therapy, and approximately 39% of the dose-escalation patients had been treated with checkpoint inhibitors. Broad study findings and their caveats: After ivuxolimab, more expanded clones were found on average in CD8+ T cells than in CD4+ T cells. In partial responders in the 0.1-3.0 mg/kg groups, normalized peripheral clonal expansion was found to be among the lowest, especially among CD8+ T cells. Low levels of normalized T-cell clonal expansion were also seen in some nonresponding patients. At doses from 0.1 to 3.0 mg/kg, clonal expansion was seen in both CD4+ and CD8+ blood T cells between baseline and week 6. Antigen specificity was not determined for the clonally expanded peripheral T cells.

For sequencing of the TCRbeta CDR3 region, genomic DNA was extracted from the sorted cells. TCRbeta CDR3 regions were sequenced using the immunoSEQ Assay. Not all clones reach the TCRdb copy of this immuneACCESS table, which keeps in-frame sequences only. Checked studies attribute under half of the gap to unresolved V genes and leave the rest unexplained. Recorded for this sample are 65,000 to 85,000 clones; 75% to 90% of them occurred a single time. The leading ten clones occupy approximately 7% of the sample. Patients with autoimmune disease history or receiving systemic immunosuppression were excluded from the trial. Peripheral blood for TCR sequencing was collected from all dose cohorts at baseline, on cycle 4 day 1, and on cycle 7 day 1. Samples came from an open-label, multicenter, first-in-human phase I dose-escalation trial of ivuxolimab. The trial enrolled adults with locally advanced or metastatic head and neck squamous cell, hepatocellular, melanoma or renal cell carcinoma. CD4+ and CD8+ T cells were sorted separately from peripheral blood before TCR sequencing.

Relative to germline, V is missing 4 bases and J is missing 7 bases, with 7 bases of the junction outside any gene match. Per the germline V gene, KGHSH is the CDR1 and LQKENI is the CDR2. From the cysteine through the phenylalanine, the CDR3 covers 15 amino acids. CDR3 DNA is the only sequence kept; it has 45 bases, read in frame from the first base. On this clone itself: It has no known antigen specificity. Per-base qualities were not stored, and no clone one base away is much larger.

This sequence originates from an adult with an advanced solid tumor such as melanoma, head and neck, liver or kidney cancer. This specimen was CD4+ or CD8+ T cells sorted from blood, taken in a trial of the OX40 agonist ivuxolimab. Recombination linked TRBV18 to TRBJ1-2; 12 bases in the middle match TRBD1. CDR3 reads: CASSLSRDRGPGYTF. The nucleotide sequence is TGTGCCAGCTCACTTAGCCGGGACAGGGGGCCTGGCTACACCTTC.